This TCR beta chain was documented in a study of cytomegalovirus exposure and HLA in healthy donors. Study-level results: For most TCR sequences rarity was the rule, although some public TCRs occurred in many donors. Reported results showed that the classifier diagnosed cytomegalovirus status with high specificity and sensitivity. The study labeled under 200 TCR beta chains cytomegalovirus-associated.

As concerns this clone: Its antigen remains unknown.

PCR used 60 Vbeta primers and 13 Jbeta primers. Clones were sequenced by immunoSEQ multiplex PCR, and TCRdb holds only the in-frame ones, with some missing. The sample holds approximately 54,000 clones, less than 85% seen once. This CDR3 region has 14 residues. Looked up from germline, CDR1 is MNHEY and CDR2 is SMNVEV (reference sequence). The V and J ends lost 6 bases and 0 bases respectively, with 12 bases between them. The chain has TRBV27 and TRBJ2-7; D may be TRBD2 (6 bases). Sequencing input: PBMCs. This TCR derives from a woman under 30 in good health and CMV-seronegative. CDR3 sequence reads: CASSPSESSYEQYF. CDR3 nucleotides: TGTGCCAGCAGCCCTAGCGAGAGCTCCTACGAGCAGTACTTC.